The TCR beta chain under discussion was sequenced for a study of PD-1 blockade in classical Hodgkin lymphoma. As concerns this clone: Its target is not known.

General observations from the study: Undefined causes, possibly disease activity or prior therapy, underlie the repertoire differences. TCR diversity rose significantly by C4D1 in CD4+ but not CD8+ cells.

Trimming took 1 base from V and 2 from J; bases not matched to a gene: 7. This CDR3 is built from 17 residues. The germline V gene has CDR1 SGHTA and CDR2 FQGTGA. Following autologous stem cell transplantation, relapse occurred in every patient, and exposure to brentuximab vedotin varied. Profiled with immunoSEQ multiplex PCR; TCRdb holds only in-frame clones, not every one. Of tens of thousands of clones in the sample, just over 90% were seen once. This material consisted of peripheral blood mononuclear cells (PBMCs), taken at baseline. The receptor was isolated from a human donor with classical Hodgkin lymphoma. The rearrangement uses TRBV7-3 and TRBJ2-1; TRBD1 agrees at 8 bases. As DNA, the CDR3 is TGTGCCAGCAGCTTAATTGGGACAGGCCTAACCTACAATGAGCAGTTCTTC. Translated, it gives CASSLIGTGLTYNEQFF.